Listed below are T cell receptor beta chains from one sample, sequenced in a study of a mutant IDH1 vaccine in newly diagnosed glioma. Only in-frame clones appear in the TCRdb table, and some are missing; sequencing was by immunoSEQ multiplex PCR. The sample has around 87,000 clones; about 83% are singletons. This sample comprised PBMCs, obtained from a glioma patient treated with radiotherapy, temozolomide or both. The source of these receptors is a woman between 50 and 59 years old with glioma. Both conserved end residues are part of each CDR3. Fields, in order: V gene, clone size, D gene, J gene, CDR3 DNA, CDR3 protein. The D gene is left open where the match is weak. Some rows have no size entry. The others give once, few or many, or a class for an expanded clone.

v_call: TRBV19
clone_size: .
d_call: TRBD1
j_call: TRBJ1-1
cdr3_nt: TGTGCCAGTAGGACAGGGATGAACACTGAAGCTTTCTTT
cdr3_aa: CASRTGMNTEAFF

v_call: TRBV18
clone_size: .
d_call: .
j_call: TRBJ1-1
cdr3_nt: TGTGCCAGCTCACCGGGTGTGGGGGGGCGCGCGGCTTTCTTT
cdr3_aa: CASSPGVGGRAAFF

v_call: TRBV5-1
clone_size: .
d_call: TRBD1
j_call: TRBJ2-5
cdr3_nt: TGCGCCAGCAGCTGGGGGGGACAGGGAAGAGAGACCCAGTACTTC
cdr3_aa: CASSWGGQGRETQYF

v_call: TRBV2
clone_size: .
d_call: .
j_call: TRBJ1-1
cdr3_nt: TGTGCCACCCTCCGCGACTTAAACACTGAAGCTTTCTTT
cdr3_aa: CATLRDLNTEAFF

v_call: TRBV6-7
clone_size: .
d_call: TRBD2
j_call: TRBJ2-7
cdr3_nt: TGTGCCAGCAGTTACTGGGTAGCGGGGGGGCTGTCCGAGCAGTACTTC
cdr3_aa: CASSYWVAGGLSEQYF

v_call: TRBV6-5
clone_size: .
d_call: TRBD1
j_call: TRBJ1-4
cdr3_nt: TGTGCCAGCAGCCCGACAGGGTATAATGAAAAACTGTTTTTT
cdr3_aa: CASSPTGYNEKLFF

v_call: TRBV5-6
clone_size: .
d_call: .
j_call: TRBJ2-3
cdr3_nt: TGTGCCAGCAGCTTTGCTAGCACAGATACGCAGTATTTT
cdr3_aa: CASSFASTDTQYF

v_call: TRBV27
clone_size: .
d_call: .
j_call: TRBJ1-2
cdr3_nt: TGTGCCAGCAGTAGCCCCGGACAGACCTCTGGCTACACCTTC
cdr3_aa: CASSSPGQTSGYTF

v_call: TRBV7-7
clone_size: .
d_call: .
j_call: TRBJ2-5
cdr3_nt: TGTGCTAGCAGCTTAGACGCTAGGACAAAGGAGACCCAGTACTTC
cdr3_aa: CASSLDARTKETQYF

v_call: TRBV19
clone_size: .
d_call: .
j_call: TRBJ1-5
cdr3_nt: TGTGCCAGTAGTACCTACGGGGCTGGTCAGCCCCAGCATTTT
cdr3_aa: CASSTYGAGQPQHF

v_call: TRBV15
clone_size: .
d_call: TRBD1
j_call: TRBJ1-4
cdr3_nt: TGTGCCACCAGCAAATGGACAGGGGGCGGTGAAAAACTGTTTTTT
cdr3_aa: CATSKWTGGGEKLFF

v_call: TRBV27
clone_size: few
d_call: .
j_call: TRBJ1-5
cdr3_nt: TGTGCCAGCAGTTTCGGTCAGCATCAGCCCCAGCATTTT
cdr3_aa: CASSFGQHQPQHF

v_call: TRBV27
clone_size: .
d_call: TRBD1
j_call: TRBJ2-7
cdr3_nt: TGTGCCAGCAGCTGGGGGGGGACAGGGCGACGCGAGCAGTACTTC
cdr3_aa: CASSWGGTGRREQYF

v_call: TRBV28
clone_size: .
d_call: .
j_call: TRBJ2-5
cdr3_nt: TGTGCCAGCAGTTGGGGGACTCCTCAGGAGACCCAGTACTTC
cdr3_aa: CASSWGTPQETQYF

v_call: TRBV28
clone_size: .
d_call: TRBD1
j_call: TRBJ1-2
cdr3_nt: TGTGCCAGCAGTCGCGGGACAGGGGAGTATGGCTACACCTTC
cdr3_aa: CASSRGTGEYGYTF

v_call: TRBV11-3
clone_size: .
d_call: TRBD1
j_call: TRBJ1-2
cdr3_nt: TGTGCCAGCAGCCTCGACAGGGATTATGGCTACACCTTC
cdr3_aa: CASSLDRDYGYTF

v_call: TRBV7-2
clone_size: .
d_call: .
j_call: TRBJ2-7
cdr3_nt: TGTGCCAGCAGCTTAGCGGACAGCTACGAGCAGTACTTC
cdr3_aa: CASSLADSYEQYF

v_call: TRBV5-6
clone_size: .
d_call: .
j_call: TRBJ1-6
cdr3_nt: TGTGCCAGCAGCTTGGGGGGGTTGGATAATTCACCCCTCCACTTT
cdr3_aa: CASSLGGLDNSPLHF

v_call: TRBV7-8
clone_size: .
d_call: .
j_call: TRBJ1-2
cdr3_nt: TGTGCCAGCAGCCCCGTAGTATATACTGGCTACACCTTC
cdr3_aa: CASSPVVYTGYTF

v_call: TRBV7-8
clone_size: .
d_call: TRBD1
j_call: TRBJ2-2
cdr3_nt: TGTGCCAGCAGCAGACAGGGGGCGTCCGGGGAGCTGTTTTTT
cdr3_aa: CASSRQGASGELFF

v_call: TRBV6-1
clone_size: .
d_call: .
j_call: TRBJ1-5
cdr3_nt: TGTGCCAGCAGTGAAGATAGTCCAGAGCAGCATTTT
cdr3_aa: CASSEDSPEQHF

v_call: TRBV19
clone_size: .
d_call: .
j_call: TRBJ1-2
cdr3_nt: TGTGCCAGTAGTACCGTCGGAGGGTTCTACACCTTC
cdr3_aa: CASSTVGGFYTF

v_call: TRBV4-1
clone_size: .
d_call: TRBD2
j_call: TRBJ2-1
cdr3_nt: TGCGCCAGCAGCCAAGTTACTAGCGGGGGGGCCATCTTTTACAATGAGCAGTTCTTC
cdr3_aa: CASSQVTSGGAIFYNEQFF

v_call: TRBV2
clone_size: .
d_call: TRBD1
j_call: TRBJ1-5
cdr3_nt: TGTGCCAGCGTCGCAGGGGGCGGGCAGCCCCAGCATTTT
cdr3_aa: CASVAGGGQPQHF

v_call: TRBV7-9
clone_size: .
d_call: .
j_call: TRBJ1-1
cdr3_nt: TGTGCCAGCAGCTTAGGTAAAAACACTGAAGCTTTCTTT
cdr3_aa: CASSLGKNTEAFF

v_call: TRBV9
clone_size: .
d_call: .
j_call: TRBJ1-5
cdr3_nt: TGTGCCAGCAGCGGGGGAGGGATGGAGCCCCAGCATTTT
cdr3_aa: CASSGGGMEPQHF

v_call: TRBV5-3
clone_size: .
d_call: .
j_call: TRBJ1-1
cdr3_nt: TGTGCCAGAAGCTCGACACCGGAGACCACTGAAGCTTTCTTT
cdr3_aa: CARSSTPETTEAFF

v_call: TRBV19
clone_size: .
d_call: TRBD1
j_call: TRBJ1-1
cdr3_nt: TGTGCCAGTAGTCTACGGACAGGGGTTGACACTGAAGCTTTCTTT
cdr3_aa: CASSLRTGVDTEAFF

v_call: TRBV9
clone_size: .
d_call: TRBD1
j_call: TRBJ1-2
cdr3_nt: TGTGCCAGCAGCGTAGCTGGGGACAGGGGATACACCTTC
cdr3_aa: CASSVAGDRGYTF

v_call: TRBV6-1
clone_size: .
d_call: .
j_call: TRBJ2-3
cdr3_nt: TGTGCCAGCAGCCGATTGGGGAGCACAGATACGCAGTATTTT
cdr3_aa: CASSRLGSTDTQYF

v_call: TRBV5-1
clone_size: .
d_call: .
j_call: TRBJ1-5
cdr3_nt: TGCGCCAGCAGCCGAACAGGGAATCAGCCCCAGCATTTT
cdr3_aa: CASSRTGNQPQHF

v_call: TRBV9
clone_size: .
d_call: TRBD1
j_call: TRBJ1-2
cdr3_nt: TGTGCCAGCAGCGTAGAGGGACAGGGGGCCTATGGCTACACCTTC
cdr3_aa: CASSVEGQGAYGYTF

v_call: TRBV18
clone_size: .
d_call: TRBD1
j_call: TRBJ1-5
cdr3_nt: TGTGCCAGCTCACCACTTGGACAGGGGAATAGCAATCAGCCCCAGCATTTT
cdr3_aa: CASSPLGQGNSNQPQHF

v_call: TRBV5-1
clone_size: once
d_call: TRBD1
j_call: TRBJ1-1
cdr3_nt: TGCGCCAGCAGCTTGGAGGGGACAGGGGGCACTGAAGCTTTCTTT
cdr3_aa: CASSLEGTGGTEAFF

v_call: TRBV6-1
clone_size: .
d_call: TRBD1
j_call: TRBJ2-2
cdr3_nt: TGTGCCAGCCGACAGGGGAACACCGGGGAGCTGTTTTTT
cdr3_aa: CASRQGNTGELFF